This T cell receptor (beta chain) was retrieved from a study of control samples from healthy donors and cancer patients. This table comes from immunoSEQ multiplex PCR, and its TCRdb copy is limited to in-frame clones, with some not included. The sample comprises about 130,000 clones, roughly 92% of which are singletons, and less than 7% rests with the top ten. The CDR3 covers 14 residues. Germline-derived CDR1 and CDR2 are SGHDT and YYEEEE. V lost 1 base and J lost 4, with 12 bases in between. Source material: blood. The chain recombines TRBV5-6 with TRBJ2-7; D tentatively reads TRBD1 or TRBD2 (6 bases each). The clonotype comes from a man aged 18 to 29 in good health. The CDR3 loop reads CASSLRGVVYEQYF. DNA of the CDR3: TGTGCCAGCAGCTTGAGGGGGGTCGTGTACGAGCAGTACTTC.